These 8 T cell receptor beta chains originate from one sample sequenced in a study of control samples from healthy donors and cancer patients. Data came from immunoSEQ multiplex PCR; TCRdb stores just in-frame clones and leaves some out. Among about 160,000 clones listed, around 90% were seen once. Material: blood. All receptors derive from a man aged 25 to 40 in good health.

This clone was recorded only once. The V call is TRBV15, the J call TRBJ1-1; D unclear. V shed 0 bases and J shed 0 bases, with 11 bases lying between them. From germline, CDR1 is LNHNV and CDR2 YYDKDF (reference sequence). The CDR3 is 16 amino acids. The CDR3 here is CATSRDLGLMNTEAFF. The CDR3 coding sequence is TGTGCCACCAGCAGAGATCTTGGGCTTATGAACACTGAAGCTTTCTTT.

The chain recombines TRBV11-2 with TRBJ1-5; D ambiguous. From germline, CDR1 is SGHAT and CDR2 FQNNGV. This CDR3 region has 13 residues. V was pared by 1 base and J by 10 bases, with 11 bases between. CDR3: CASSLGASRPQHF. The DNA for the CDR3 is TGTGCCAGCAGCTTAGGAGCGTCCCGCCCCCAGCATTTT.

The V call is TRBV5-5, the J call TRBJ1-1; weak D call: TRBD1 (5 bases). The ends were cut back, 0 bases at V and 4 bases at J, with 25 bases in the middle. Germline CDR1 SGHKS, CDR2 YYEKEE (reference sequence). This CDR3 comprises 19 residues. In nucleotides, the CDR3 is TGTGCCAGCAGCTTGGAGGGACGGACCGATGTTACGCGGGTCACTGAAGCTTTCTTT. It encodes CASSLEGRTDVTRVTEAFF.

This clone was counted a single time. The chain's CDR3 is CASSGGTEGNQPQHF. CDR3 bases: TGTGCCAGCAGTGGAGGGACGGAGGGCAATCAGCCCCAGCATTTT. The chain links TRBV2 to TRBJ1-5, with D tentatively TRBD1 (5 bases). V was clipped by 4 bases and J by 2 bases, with 12 bases between them. Germline V gives CDR1 SNHLY, CDR2 FYNNEI. This CDR3 region has 15 residues.

The chain recombines TRBV10-3 with TRBJ1-6; perhaps TRBD1 as D (5 bases). Trimming cost V 6 bases and J 10 bases, with 19 bases left between them. Germline CDR1 and CDR2: ENHRY and SYGVKD. The CDR3 extends over 15 amino acids. CDR3 nucleotides: TGTGCCATCAGCTTGAAGCCGGGGGAGGGCTCACCCCTCCACTTT. This gives the protein CAISLKPGEGSPLHF.

J is TRBJ2-7 and V is TRBV6-5; no reliable D call. Germline V gene data show CDR1 as MNHEY and CDR2 as SVGAGI. Trimming took off 7 bases at V and 3 bases at J, with 13 bases between the two ends. CDR3 length: 13 amino acids. The chain's CDR3 is CASKESSFYEQYF. The CDR3 nucleotides read TGTGCCAGCAAGGAATCTTCCTTCTACGAGCAGTACTTC.

The V and J genes are TRBV19 and TRBJ2-5, with D tentatively TRBD2 (6 bases). Germline V gene lookup returns CDR1 LNHDA and CDR2 SQIVND (reference sequence). Trimming took off 3 bases at V and 5 bases at J, with 10 bases between the two ends. This CDR3 has 13 residues. The CDR3 sequence is CASSMGGEETQYF. The CDR3 bases are TGTGCCAGTAGTATGGGGGGAGAGGAGACCCAGTACTTC. The entire variable domain, with the rest obtained from reference TRBV19 and TRBJ2-5, is as follows: DGGITQSPKYLFRKEGQNVTLSCEQNLNHDAMYWYRQDPGQGLRLIYYSQIVNDFQKGDIAEGYSVSREKKESFPLTVTSAQKNPTAFYLCASSMGGEETQYFGPGTRLLVL.

Remarks on this clone: The same CDR3 is also encoded by other DNA sequences in this sample. The chain has TRBV2 and TRBJ2-7; D unresolved. The germline V and J ends were trimmed by 7 bases and 4 bases, with 8 bases remaining between them. CDR1 and CDR2 from the germline V gene are SNHLY and FYNNEI. The length of the CDR3 is 11 residues. The CDR3 loop reads CASMGGYEQYF. CDR3 nucleotide sequence: TGTGCCAGCATGGGTGGGTACGAGCAGTACTTC.